A selection of T cell receptor beta chains follows, all from one sample in a study of neurological immune-mediated disorders. From the 5' RACE reads, TCRdb called clonotypes with MiXCR, one entry per CDR3 protein. This table has nearly 45,000 distinct CDR3 sequences, under 25% appearing once. Sequenced input: PBMCs. All receptors come from a man aged 55 to 69 with HTLV-1-associated myelopathy (HAM/TSP). Each CDR3 is given with its conserved first and last residue. D genes are given only for firm matches.

TRBD2 TRBV15 CATSRDRSGRSTDTQYF
NA TRBV14 CASRYSLSGANVLTF
NA TRBV4-1 CASSQGRGTEAFF
NA TRBV20-1 CSARAQSQYSNQPQHF
NA TRBV10-1 CASSKTGNTEAFF
TRBD2 TRBV20-1 CSARWVAGNNEQFF
NA TRBV5-1 CASSLAPTAGPETQYF
TRBD1 TRBV20-1 CSARTGLFEDIQYF
NA TRBV20-1 CSARTASYEQYF
NA TRBV11-2 CASSPRSRGYNEQFF
NA TRBV3-1 CASSQVRPDNEQFF
NA TRBV20-1 CSAQKQPGETQYF
TRBD2 TRBV5-1 CASSLEFSLAGRGETQYF
TRBD2 TRBV5-1 CASSRGLAGEADTQYF
NA TRBV2 CASKPDEDRHYGYTF
TRBD2 TRBV4-2 CASSQVSGGNNEQFF
NA TRBV6-5 CASSKDLGLNTEAFF
TRBD1 TRBV28 CASSLLDRGKEQFF
NA TRBV9 CASSERGDTQYF
NA TRBV20-1 CSARDGTDTQYF
NA TRBV6-6 CATARPGLGEQYF
NA TRBV3-1 CASSQAGVFGTEAFF
NA TRBV29-1 CSVIWENSNQPQHF
NA TRBV19 CASSIRGNEQYF
TRBD2 TRBV5-1 CASSLSGSGSEQYF
NA TRBV7-9 CASSLSSGSYNEQFF
TRBD1 TRBV7-8 CTSRLSTGVNTEDFF
TRBD2 TRBV20-1 CSVLPGLAVDTQYF
TRBD1 TRBV10-3 CAIRGQGGETQYF
NA TRBV6-1 CASRVQGYEQFF
NA TRBV20-1 CSAGREDTQYF
NA TRBV5-1 CASNQIGDTQYF
NA TRBV27 CASSLNGQAYEQYF
NA TRBV2 CALGTCTDTQYF
NA TRBV5-1 CASSLVPGGSYEQYF
TRBD2 TRBV5-1 CASRGLAGGEYNEQFF
NA TRBV7-2 CASSLVVGSGEQFF
TRBD1 TRBV5-1 CASSFLGQAFDEQYF
NA TRBV20-1 CSAAPTPDTQYF
TRBD2 TRBV28 CASSLLAGSYEQYF